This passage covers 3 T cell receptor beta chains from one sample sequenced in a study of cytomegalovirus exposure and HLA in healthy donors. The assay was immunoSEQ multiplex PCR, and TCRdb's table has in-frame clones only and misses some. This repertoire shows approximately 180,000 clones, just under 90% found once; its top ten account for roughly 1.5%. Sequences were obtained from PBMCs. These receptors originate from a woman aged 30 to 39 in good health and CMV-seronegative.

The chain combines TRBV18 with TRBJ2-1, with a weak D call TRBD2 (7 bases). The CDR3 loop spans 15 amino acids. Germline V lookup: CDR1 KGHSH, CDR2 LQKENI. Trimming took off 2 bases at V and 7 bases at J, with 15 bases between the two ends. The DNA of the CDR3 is TGTGCCAGCTCACCATCCGCGGGGGCCGGGAATGAGCAGTTCTTC. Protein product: CASSPSAGAGNEQFF.

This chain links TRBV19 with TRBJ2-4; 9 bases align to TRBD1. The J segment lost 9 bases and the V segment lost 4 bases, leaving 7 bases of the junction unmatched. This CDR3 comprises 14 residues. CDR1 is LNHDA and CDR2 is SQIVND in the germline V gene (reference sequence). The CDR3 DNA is TGTGCCAGTAGTACCGGGGACAGGGTGTCCATTCAGTACTTC. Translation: CASSTGDRVSIQYF.

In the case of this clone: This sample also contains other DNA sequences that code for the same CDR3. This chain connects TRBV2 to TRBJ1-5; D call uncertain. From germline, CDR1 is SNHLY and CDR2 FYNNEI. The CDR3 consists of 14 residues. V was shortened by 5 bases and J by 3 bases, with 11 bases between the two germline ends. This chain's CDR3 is CASSRSQNNQPQHF. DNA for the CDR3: TGTGCCAGCAGTCGAAGTCAGAACAATCAGCCCCAGCATTTT.